This T cell receptor beta chain emerged from a study of T cell responses to AZD1222 COVID-19 vaccine (dated by TCRdb to the early 2020s). Some background on the complete study: AZD1222 recipients given second doses at about 4 weeks or at about 12 weeks were pooled, since spike-specific TCR depth and breadth were not found to differ between the two schedules. A total of just over 230 trial participants underwent TCR sequencing, of whom roughly 210 had received two doses of AZD1222 and 26 had received two doses of the MenACWY control vaccine. Enrollment into the trials was organized by age into subgroups of 18-55, 56-69 and 70-plus years, and those subgroups contained roughly 150, 30 and 60 TCR-sequenced participants, respectively. General study outcomes and caveats: Reportedly, almost half of the unique spike-specific TCRs recognized epitopes lying outside the regions that are mutated in the B.1.351 and B.1.1.7 variants. Only six AZD1222 recipients were SARS-CoV-2 seropositive at baseline, limiting conclusions about previously exposed vaccinees. In the small 56-69-year group, the increase in depth fell short of significance, most likely because of low power. The vaccine-associated CD4 TCRs covered the entire spike protein, and the dominant responses fell in regions 160-218 and 743-854. After two AZD1222 doses, both the breadth and the depth of spike-specific TCRs were significantly higher than at day 0 and than in MenACWY recipients. Most participants were white British and females outnumbered males, and the authors suggested that clonal diversity may have been underestimated. Because no day 14 peak-response samples were available, repertoires were characterized only after the peak T cell response.

The CDR3 regions of human TCRbeta chains were subjected to immunosequencing. The original pipeline was this. TCRs in the repertoires were matched against a reference library of SARS-CoV-2-specific TCRs that had been generated with the MIRA antigen-specificity platform. Breadth was defined as the fraction of unique TCRs that were SARS-CoV-2-associated, and depth was defined as the fraction of total T cells that were SARS-CoV-2-associated. Using the MIRA data, each spike-specific TCR was assigned both to the spike region to which the TCR was reactive and to a CD4 or CD8 class. Log10-transformed breadth and depth values were compared by one-way ANOVA with Sidak's multiple comparisons tests. The source is immuneACCESS, and TCRdb retained only in-frame sequences with V and J called. Part of the clones is not carried over; for the studies checked, unresolved V genes explain less than half of this, and the remainder is unexplained. Clonal size and the V and J genes are those of that table, whereas D and trimming came from the DNA. Counted in this sample were 70,000 to 90,000 clones; about 92% of them appeared once. 3% of the sample comes from the top ten.

The sample's time point, from its label and the paper: baseline before first vaccination. Vaccinee samples came from UK trials COV001 and COV002, including a single-blind randomized controlled phase 2/3 trial of AZD1222 (ChAdOx1 nCoV-19) in healthy adults. For TCRbeta chain sequencing, PBMC samples from trial participants were taken at day 0 and at day 28 after the second dose. V was cut back by 4 bases and J by 2 bases, leaving a gap of 16 bases between them. The CDR3 sequence holds 15 residues, the cysteine and phenylalanine included. The kept DNA is CDR3 alone, 45 bases in frame from the first base. Looking up the germline V gene yields CDR1 SGHRS and CDR2 YFSETQ. Only one count was recorded for this clone. The antigen it recognizes is unknown. No much larger clonotype is one base removed from it; base qualities were not supplied.

This specimen was peripheral blood, taken on day 0 of AZD1222 vaccination. The chain links TRBV5-1 with TRBJ2-7; possibly the D gene is TRBD2, per 6 matching bases. The receptor comes from an adult in good health. The bases are TGCGCCAGCAGCCCGGTCGGGGGAGCTCCCTACGAGCAGTACTTC. The resulting protein is CASSPVGGAPYEQYF.